This TCR beta chain was documented in a study of blood T cell repertoires in COVID-19. As for the study in general: Researchers got acute and convalescent COVID-19 samples from the United States, Italy and Spain. From T cells, B-cell-depleted T cells, or PBMCs came the material, which was cDNA or gDNA.

In the original processing: Reference gene primer amplification yielded estimated nucleated cell counts. Assay used: immunoSEQ multiplex PCR; TCRdb lists only in-frame clones, some missing. For V, J and clone size, that table is used; D and trimming come from the DNA. The sample lists over 85,000 clones, about 90% occurring once. Germline lookup yields CDR1 SGDLS and CDR2 YYNGEE. This CDR3 spans 12 amino acids. V lost 3 bases and J lost 9, with 10 bases in between. The Seattle site enrolled patients during active infection and followed them longitudinally. Specimen: peripheral blood. This receptor was obtained from a woman aged 50 to 60 with COVID-19, enrolled during active disease. This chain uses TRBV9 with TRBJ2-1, with a possible D match to TRBD2 (6 bases). The CDR3 sequence: CASSELAGEQFF. The CDR3 DNA reads TGTGCCAGCAGCGAACTAGCTGGTGAGCAGTTCTTC.